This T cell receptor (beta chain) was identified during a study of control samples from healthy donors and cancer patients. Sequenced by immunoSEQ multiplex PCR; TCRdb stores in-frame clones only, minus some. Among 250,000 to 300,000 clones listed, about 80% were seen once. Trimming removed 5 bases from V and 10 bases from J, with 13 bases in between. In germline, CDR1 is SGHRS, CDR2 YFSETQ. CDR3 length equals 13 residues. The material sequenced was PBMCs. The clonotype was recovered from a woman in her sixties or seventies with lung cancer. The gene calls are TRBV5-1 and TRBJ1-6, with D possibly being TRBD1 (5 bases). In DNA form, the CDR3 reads TGCGCCAGCAGACAGGACACCTACTCACCCCTCCACTTT. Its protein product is CASRQDTYSPLHF.